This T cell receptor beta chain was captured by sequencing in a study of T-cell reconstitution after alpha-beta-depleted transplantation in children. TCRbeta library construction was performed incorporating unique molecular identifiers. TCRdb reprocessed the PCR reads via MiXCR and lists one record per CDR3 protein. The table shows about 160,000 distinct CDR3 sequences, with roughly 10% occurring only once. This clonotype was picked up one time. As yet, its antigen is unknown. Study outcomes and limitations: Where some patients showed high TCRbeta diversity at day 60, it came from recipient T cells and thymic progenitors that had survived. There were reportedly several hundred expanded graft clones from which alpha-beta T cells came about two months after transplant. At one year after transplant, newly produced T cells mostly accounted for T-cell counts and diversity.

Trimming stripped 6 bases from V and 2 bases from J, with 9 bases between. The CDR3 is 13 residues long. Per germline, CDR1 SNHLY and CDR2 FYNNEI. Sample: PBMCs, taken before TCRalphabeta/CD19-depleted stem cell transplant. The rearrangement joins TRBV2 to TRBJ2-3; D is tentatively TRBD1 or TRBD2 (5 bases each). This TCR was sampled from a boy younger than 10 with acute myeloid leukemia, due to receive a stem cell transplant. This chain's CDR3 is CASRGEYTDTQYF. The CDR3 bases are TGTGCCAGCAGGGGGGAATACACAGATACGCAGTATTTT.